This TCR beta chain was recovered during a study of T cells in Graves' hyperthyroidism and ophthalmopathy (dated by TCRdb to about 2019). About the investigation overall: Peripheral blood samples were taken at initial diagnosis, before any treatment was given. To identify TCR V-J signatures that set the groups apart, the researchers used a discovery cohort of approximately 98 patients, made up of some 41 with Graves' ophthalmopathy and 57 with stable Graves' hyperthyroidism. Prospective prediction of ophthalmopathy was tested in an independent validation cohort of 18 hyperthyroidism patients and roughly 16 patients who later progressed to ophthalmopathy. For training and testing, the 100 or so patients in the discovery cohort were randomly divided in a 7:3 ratio. Thyroid tissue and blood T-cell repertoires from six or seven Graves' hyperthyroidism patients were also compared in the study. After sampling, hyperthyroidism patients received methimazole starting at 30 mg daily, and ophthalmopathy patients received high-dose intravenous methylprednisolone. According to the paper, TCR Vbeta CDR3 sequencing was carried out on over 130 peripheral blood samples, which came from approximately 41 ophthalmopathy, fewer than 80 hyperthyroidism and about 17 progressor patients.

Moderately to severely active disease, a Clinical Activity Score of at least 3, a NOSPECS grade of at least 4, and a duration under 3 months were present in ophthalmopathy patients. Exclusion was applied to patients with uncontrolled infections, other autoimmune diseases, pregnancy or lactation. Clinical symptoms, serum thyroxine and TRAb, thyroid ultrasound, and orbital computed tomography formed the basis for the diagnoses. PBMCs were isolated from more than 8 ml of fresh peripheral blood by Ficoll-Paque density gradient centrifugation. Trizol reagent was used to extract total RNA, and RNA quality was then checked on an Agilent 2100 Bioanalyzer. TCR beta CDR3 regions were amplified from RNA transcripts. A first-round RT-PCR of the TCR CDR3 used the HTBI primer set with the Qiagen OneStep RT-PCR kit. Libraries were constructed in a second round of multiplex PCR, after which size selection and purification were performed. The libraries were sequenced on an Illumina HiSeq2000 using paired-end 100 bp reads. As for the authors' bioinformatics: SOAPnuke was used to process the raw data, with reads discarded if the reads contained adapters or uncalled bases, had a mean Phred below 15, or lacked an exact constant-primer or identifier match. COPE v1.2.5 was used to merge the high-quality paired reads, and each unique nucleotide sequence was defined as a clonotype. MiTCR v1.1 was used to align clonotypes to the IMGT TRBV, TRBD and TRBJ reference segments. The analysis included only V-J combinations with a frequency above 0.0001, which together covered around 99% of the repertoires. A TCS score was defined as the ratio between F50 (clonal expansion) and ExV (chaos), using BLOSUM62-based TCRdist between CDR3 peptides within each V-J. Welch's t-statistics and random forest reduced around 550 V-J features to 13, which were used in a naive Bayes classifier (R e1071). In TCRdb, the public reads were trimmed at Q25 with fastp and aligned with MiXCR, with productive beta chains retained. For every CDR3 protein sequence, its rows merge into one entry that carries the most common genes and DNA. Clone size and V and J calls follow TCRdb, not the original study. The sample contains 500,000 to 650,000 distinct CDR3 sequences, 14% of them found a single time. Under 15% of the sample comes from the top ten.

CDR1 and CDR2, per the germline V gene (reference sequence), are DFQATT and SNEGSKA. The germline V end is reduced by 4 bases and the J end by 0 bases; junction bases left unmatched: 6. The CDR3 covers 15 residues, taking in both the cysteine and the phenylalanine. Solely the CDR3 DNA is kept, with 45 bases framed from the first base. This clonotype was seen more than once but under ten times. Its cognate antigen has yet to be identified. The record has no base qualities; no much larger clone is one base away. What the study reported, not specific to this receptor: A model built on a 13 V-J signature distinguished ophthalmopathy from stable hyperthyroidism, reaching 85% to 90% sensitivity and about 81% specificity in cross-validation and 80%/75% in testing. Most expanded thyroid clonotypes (frequency above 0.001) were also detected in blood, suggesting blood repertoires may reflect thyroid immune responses. In validation, the model predicted progression to ophthalmopathy a median of about 6 months before onset, with over 55% sensitivity and nearly 75% specificity. No statistical method was used to set the sample size in advance, and investigators knew the group allocation.

The source is a woman aged 45-65 years with Graves' ophthalmopathy. The V and J genes are TRBV20-1 and TRBJ2-1; 7 middle bases align to TRBD2. The specimen was blood. The sequence in DNA is TGCAGTGCTATCCTAACTAGCGCCTCCTACAATGAGCAGTTCTTC. It translates to CSAILTSASYNEQFF.